This T cell receptor (beta chain) comes out of a study of shared clonotypes between healthy human individuals (dated by TCRdb to about 2020). With respect to the entire study: A couple of women and a few men aged 18 to 49 years were included in the cohort. For each donor, CD4 naive and CD4 memory were each run on three plates, CD8 naive on two plates, and CD8 memory on one plate. To estimate repertoire size and how much clonotypes are shared between individuals, the study performed deep sequencing of blood TCR repertoires from about five healthy adults. Libraries were prepared and TCR repertoires were sequenced by different laboratories using diverse techniques, in order to increase sequencing depth and limit assay-specific biases. Each donor's leukapheresis produced roughly between roughly 0.9 and 8.9 billion PBMCs.

Note on this clone: This receptor's antigen is unknown. No much larger clonotype is one base removed from it; base qualities were not supplied.

The donors were healthy, HIV-negative adults with no recently reported acute infections or vaccinations. Every donor was a Caucasian adult residing in Nashville, Tennessee, USA. CD4+ T cells were enriched through magnetic negative selection, after which naive cells were positively selected on CD45RA and the remaining negative fraction served as the memory subset. Blood was collected by leukapheresis, and PBMCs were isolated by Ficoll-Histopaque density gradient centrifugation and then cryopreserved in liquid nitrogen vapor phase. Purity and quantity of every magnetically sorted T cell population were checked by analytical flow cytometry. Each sorted fraction had its genomic DNA isolated and then quantified by UV absorbance on a Nanodrop 2000c. According to the germline V gene, CDR1 reads SGHAT and CDR2 reads FQNNGV. The CDR3 spans 16 residues, from the cysteine through the phenylalanine. Only CDR3 DNA is held: 48 bases, read in frame from base 1. Trimming removed 5 bases from V and 2 bases from J; the gene matches leave 11 bases unexplained.

Broad study findings and their caveats: Higher generation probabilities were observed for clonotypes shared by all four sorted-subset donors than for non-shared clonotypes. Only blood was sampled, and tissue TCR repertoires likely differ from those in blood. The genetic and exposure-history diversity represented was limited by the small number of donors. Larger estimated clonotype richness was generally found for naive subsets than for memory subsets. Rarefaction of sorted-subset datasets indicated incomplete sequencing despite the large sequencing depth. Across a handful of donors, about 4.5% of naive CD4, approximately 3.6% of naive CD8, approximately 2.5% of memory CD4, and roughly 0.41% of memory CD8 clonotypes were shared. Based on pairwise subsampling, the degree of clonotype sharing among donors was expected to be affected by sequencing depth.

Using the deep immunoSEQ assay, multiplex PCR amplified TCR CDR3 regions from genomic DNA. Extracted genomic DNA from each cell subset was distributed evenly across all wells of several immunoSEQ 96-well plates, and each plate was treated as a replicate. For sorted subsets, approximately 210 ng genomic DNA, equal to some 28,000 T cell genomes, was loaded into each replicate PCR. Purified libraries were quantified with a Qubit 3.0 fluorometer, sized on a Bioanalyzer 2100, and re-quantified with the KAPA Library Quantification kit. A separate single-read 150-cycle Illumina NextSeq 550 flow cell was used to sequence each immunoSEQ 96-well plate. As for the authors' bioinformatics: Because the immunoSEQ output held only junctional sequences and lacked quality scores, the filtering could not match the filtering applied to full-length reads. To assign V/J genes and CDR3, sequences were annotated against IMGT germline references using PyIR, a Python wrapper for IgBLAST v1.9. Reads were filtered out if the reads had weak V/J assignments (E-value above 1e-6), no CDR3, stop codons, out-of-frame junctions, or ambiguous translated residues. V3J clonotypes were defined as sequences sharing the same inferred V gene, J gene, and CDR3 amino acid sequence. Percentage overlap between repertoires was calculated by dividing the number of shared unique clonotypes by the size of the smaller repertoire. RTK rarefaction, the Chao1 estimator, and Recon v2.1 estimates of unobserved clonotypes were used to assess repertoire richness. Generation probabilities for all TCRbeta clonotypes obtained by the gDNA method from a handful of donors were computed using OLGA. In TCRdb, the immuneACCESS table is reduced to in-frame sequences with V and J assigned. These tables do not hold every clone; where another copy was compared, an unresolved V gene accounts for under half, and the others remain unexplained. From that table come the V and J calls and clone size; the DNA was used to work out D and trimming. The sample contains a few million clones, around nine tenths of them found a single time. Clones ranked in the top ten supply around 0.14% of the sample.

The receptor was isolated from a man between 18 and 29 years old in good health. Sequencing was performed on naive CD4+ T cells sorted from blood. Sample cell subset or site, as interpreted from the label and publication: CD45RA+ positively selected. The V and J genes are TRBV11-2 and TRBJ1-2; 7 bases in between match TRBD1. Here the CDR3 is given as CASSRSDRVGNYGYTF. The DNA sequence is as follows: TGTGCCAGCAGCCGCTCCGACAGGGTGGGAAACTATGGCTACACCTTC. With the rest looked up from the reference TRBV11-2 and TRBJ1-2 genes rather than sequenced, the full variable domain is EAGVAQSPRYKIIEKRQSVAFWCNPISGHATLYWYQQILGQGPKLLIQFQNNGVVDDSQLPKDRFSAERLKGVDSTLKIQPAKLEDSAVYLCASSRSDRVGNYGYTFGSGTRLTVV.